One sample yielded the 10 T cell receptor beta chains listed below, sequenced in a study of Graves' ophthalmopathy and Graves' hyperthyroidism. TCR beta CDR3 amplification used RNA transcripts. Investigators did first-round RT-PCR with HTBI primers, then second-round multiplex PCR. MiXCR was run by TCRdb on the multiplex PCR reads, yielding one entry per CDR3 protein. The data contain nearly 400,000 distinct CDR3 sequences, about 18% of them singletons. Sequencing input: peripheral blood. The receptors derive from a woman aged 18 to 35 with Graves' ophthalmopathy.

The sample holds many counts of this clonotype. This chain links TRBV5-1 with TRBJ1-5; D uncertain. Per the germline V gene, CDR1 is SGHRS and CDR2 is YFSETQ. V lost 7 bases to trimming and J lost 2 bases, with 13 bases between them. This CDR3 contains 14 residues. CDR3 residues: CASAPRYGNQPQHF. The CDR3 region has the DNA TGCGCCAGCGCCCCCCGGTACGGCAATCAGCCCCAGCATTTT.

This clonotype was recorded at least ten times. J is TRBJ1-1 and V is TRBV6-2 or TRBV6-3; D call uncertain. Trimming stripped 3 bases from V and 0 bases from J, with 11 bases between. This CDR3 region has 15 residues. Germline V gene sequence: CDR1 MNHEY, CDR2 SVGEGT. The CDR3 sequence is CASSYGRPLNTEAFF. The DNA for the CDR3 is TGTGCCAGCAGTTATGGGCGTCCCCTGAACACTGAAGCTTTCTTT.

The chain couples TRBV10-3 to TRBJ1-1; D remains ambiguous. The CDR3 contains 14 residues. CDR1 ENHRY and CDR2 SYGVKD come from the germline V gene. V was pared by 6 bases and J by 1 base, with 12 bases between. The CDR3 sequence: CAIRPLLGNTEAFF. DNA for the CDR3: TGTGCCATCAGACCACTTCTCGGGAACACTGAAGCTTTCTTT.

This clonotype has a count of ten or more. The CDR3 coding sequence is TGCGCCAGCAGCCAAAGGGGCGGAGGTACTGAAGCTTTCTTT. Protein: CASSQRGGGTEAFF. The chain employs TRBV4-1 and TRBJ1-1; D may be TRBD1 (5 bases). V was trimmed by 2 bases and J by 5 bases, leaving 12 bases between them. The CDR3 has 14 residues. Germline CDR1 MGHRA, CDR2 YSYEKL.

This clonotype was seen many times. The rearrangement joins TRBV5-1 to TRBJ2-4; D not certain. The CDR3 runs to 15 residues. Trimming removed 0 bases at V and 8 bases at J, with 15 bases between. Germline-derived CDR1 and CDR2 are SGHRS and YFSETQ. In DNA form, the CDR3 reads TGCGCCAGCAGCTTGGGACCCCTCTATGGGGACATTCAGTACTTC. Its protein product is CASSLGPLYGDIQYF.

This clonotype came up many times. The chain uses TRBV24-1 and TRBJ1-1; D gene unclear. There are 13 residues in the CDR3. In germline, CDR1 is KGHDR, CDR2 SFDVKD. V gave up 7 bases and J gave up 3 bases, with 11 bases separating them. The chain's CDR3 is CATRQTFYTEAFF. The CDR3 DNA sequence: TGTGCCACCAGACAGACGTTTTACACTGAAGCTTTCTTT.

Ten or more counts support this clonotype. The rearrangement uses TRBV6-1 and TRBJ1-6; D may be TRBD1 (6 bases). Germline V gene data show CDR1 as MNHNS and CDR2 as SASEGT. This CDR3 spans 14 amino acids. The ends were cut back, 8 bases at V and 0 bases at J, with 8 bases in the middle. CDR3 loop: CASAGVSYNSPLHF. In DNA form, the CDR3 reads TGTGCCAGCGCAGGGGTCTCCTATAATTCACCCCTCCACTTT.

This clonotype turned up a few times. The rearrangement uses TRBV7-2 and TRBJ2-7; no clear D. Germline V gene lookup returns CDR1 SGHTA and CDR2 FQGNSA. The CDR3 consists of 11 residues. V was pared by 5 bases and J by 12 bases, with 14 bases between. CDR3 loop: CASSPGGWVYF. The CDR3 region has the DNA TGTGCCAGCAGCCCCGGTGGGTGGGTGTACTTC.

CDR3 amino acids: CASSSGQGTQPQHF. The CDR3 DNA is TGTGCCAGCAGTTCAGGACAGGGCACTCAGCCCCAGCATTTT. The V and J genes are TRBV12-3 or TRBV12-4 and TRBJ1-5; TRBD1 agrees at 8 bases. The CDR3 is 14 amino acids. V trimming: 4 bases; J trimming: 6 bases; junction bases outside the gene matches: 5.

This clonotype was seen many times. This chain uses TRBV29-1 with TRBJ1-5; a weak D match, TRBD1 (6 bases). The V end lost 2 bases, the J end lost 2 bases, and 16 bases lay between the germline ends. The CDR3 is 16 amino acids. Per the germline V gene, CDR1 is SQVTM and CDR2 is ANQGSEA. The CDR3 reads CSVESTWTDRNQPQHF. CDR3 DNA sequence: TGCAGCGTTGAATCTACCTGGACAGACCGCAATCAGCCCCAGCATTTT.